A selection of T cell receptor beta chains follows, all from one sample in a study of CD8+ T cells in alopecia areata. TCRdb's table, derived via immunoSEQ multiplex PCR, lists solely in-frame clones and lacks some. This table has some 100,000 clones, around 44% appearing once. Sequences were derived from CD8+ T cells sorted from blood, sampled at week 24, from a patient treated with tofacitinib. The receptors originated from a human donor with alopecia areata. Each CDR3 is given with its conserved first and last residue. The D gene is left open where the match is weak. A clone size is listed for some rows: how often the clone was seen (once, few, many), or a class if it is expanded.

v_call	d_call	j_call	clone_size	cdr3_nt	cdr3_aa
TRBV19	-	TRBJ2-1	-	TGTGCCAGTAGTATAGCGGCCCAGTACAATGAGCAGTTCTTC	CASSIAAQYNEQFF
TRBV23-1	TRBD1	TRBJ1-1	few	TGCGCCAGCAGTCATCCGGACAGGGCTGACACTGAAGCTTTCTTT	CASSHPDRADTEAFF
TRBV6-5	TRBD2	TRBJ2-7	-	TGTGCCAGCAGCAACGAGCGGGATTGGGACGAGCAGTACTTC	CASSNERDWDEQYF
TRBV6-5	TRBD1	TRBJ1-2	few	TGTGCCAGCAGTTACCCGGGACAGTTTAACTATGGCTACACCTTC	CASSYPGQFNYGYTF
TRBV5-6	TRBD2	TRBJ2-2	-	TGTGCCAGCAGCTTTTTGAGCGGGAGGTTGACCGGGGAGCTGTTTTTT	CASSFLSGRLTGELFF
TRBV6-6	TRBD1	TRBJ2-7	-	TGTGCCAGCAGTTACGGGACAGGGGGCTACGAGCAGTACTTC	CASSYGTGGYEQYF
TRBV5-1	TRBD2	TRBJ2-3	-	TGCGCCAGCAGTTCTAGCGGGTATAGCACAGATACGCAGTATTTT	CASSSSGYSTDTQYF
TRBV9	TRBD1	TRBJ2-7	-	TGTGCCAGCAGCGTAGCCTCTGGGACAGGGAATGAGCAGTACTTC	CASSVASGTGNEQYF
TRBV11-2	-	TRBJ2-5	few	TGTGCCAGCAGTAGCTTACCGAGGGGGGGAGAGACCCAGTACTTC	CASSSLPRGGETQYF
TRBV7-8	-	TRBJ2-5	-	TGTGCCAGCAGCTTAGAAATCGGCCAGGGAGGTTTTTCAGAGACCCAGTACTTC	CASSLEIGQGGFSETQYF
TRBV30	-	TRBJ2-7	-	TGTGCCTGGAGGGGGTGGGAGTCGTCCTACGAGCAGTACTTC	CAWRGWESSYEQYF
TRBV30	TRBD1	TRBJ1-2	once	TGTGCCTGGGGACAGGGGGCTTATGGCTACACCTTC	CAWGQGAYGYTF
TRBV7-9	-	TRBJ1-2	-	TGTGCCAGCAGCTTAGGACGCTACTATGGCTACACCTTC	CASSLGRYYGYTF
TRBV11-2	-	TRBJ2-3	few	TGTGCCAGCAGCTTAGATTACACAGGGCACAGCACAGATACGCAGTATTTT	CASSLDYTGHSTDTQYF
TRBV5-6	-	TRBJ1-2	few	TGTGCCAGCAGCTTGGAACAGGGTGTCGGCTACACCTTC	CASSLEQGVGYTF
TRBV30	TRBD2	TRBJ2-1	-	TGTGCCTGGAGTTCCCTCCTAGCGGGAGAATACAATGAGCAGTTCTTC	CAWSSLLAGEYNEQFF
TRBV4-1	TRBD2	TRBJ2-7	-	TGCGCCAGCAGCCAAGGTCCGGGACTAGCGGCCTACGAGCAGTACTTC	CASSQGPGLAAYEQYF
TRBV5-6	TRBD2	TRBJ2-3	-	TGTGCGGGAGGTAGCGGGGCACAAGATACGCAGTATTTT	CAGGSGAQDTQYF
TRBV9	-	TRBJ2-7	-	TGTGCCAGCAGCGTAGGCTACGAGGGGTACGAGCAGTACTTC	CASSVGYEGYEQYF
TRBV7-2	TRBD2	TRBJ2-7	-	TGTGCCAGCAGCCTAGGCAGGGGACTAGCGGTATCCTACGAGCAGTACTTC	CASSLGRGLAVSYEQYF
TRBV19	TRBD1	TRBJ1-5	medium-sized	TGTGCCAGTAGGACGGGACAGGTAATTAATCAGCCCCAGCATTTT	CASRTGQVINQPQHF
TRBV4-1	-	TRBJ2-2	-	TGCGCCAGCAGCCAAGAGCGGGGTAACACCGGGGAGCTGTTTTTT	CASSQERGNTGELFF
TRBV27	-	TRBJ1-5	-	TGTGCCAGCAGTTTAGCCGCACATCAGCCCCAGCATTTT	CASSLAAHQPQHF
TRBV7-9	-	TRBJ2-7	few	TGTGCCAGCGGTGATGGGTTTAATCACGAGCAGTACTTC	CASGDGFNHEQYF
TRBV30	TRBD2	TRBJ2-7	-	TGTGCCTGGAGTGATCTAGCGGTCCACTACGAGCAGTACTTC	CAWSDLAVHYEQYF
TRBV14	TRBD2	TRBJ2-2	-	TGTGCCAGCAGCCAAGAGAATTCCCTAGCGGGGGTGAACACCGGGGAGCTGTTTTTT	CASSQENSLAGVNTGELFF
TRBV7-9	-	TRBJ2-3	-	TGTGCCAGCAGCCCGGTAGGGCTAACAGATACGCAGTATTTT	CASSPVGLTDTQYF
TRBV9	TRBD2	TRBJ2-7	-	TGTGCCAGCAGCGCCAGCGGGAGATACGAGCAGTACTTC	CASSASGRYEQYF
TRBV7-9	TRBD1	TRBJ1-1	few	TGTGCCAGCAGCTTGATACAGGGGGCCAACACTGAAGCTTTCTTT	CASSLIQGANTEAFF
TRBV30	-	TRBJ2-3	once	TGTGCCTGGAGAAGGTGGGGCTACACAGATACGCAGTATTTT	CAWRRWGYTDTQYF
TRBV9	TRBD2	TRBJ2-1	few	TGTGCCAGCAGCGGAGCTGGCGGGAGCTACAATGAGCAGTTCTTC	CASSGAGGSYNEQFF
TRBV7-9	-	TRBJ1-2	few	TGTGCCAGCAGCTTAGACCGGACTCTAGGCGGCTACACCTTC	CASSLDRTLGGYTF
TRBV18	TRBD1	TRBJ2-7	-	TGTGCCAGCTCACCATCGGACAGGGCTCGGTACGAGCAGTACTTC	CASSPSDRARYEQYF
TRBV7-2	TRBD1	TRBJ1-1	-	TGTGCCAGCAGGCCCAGGGGGGTTGAAGCTTTCTTT	CASRPRGVEAFF
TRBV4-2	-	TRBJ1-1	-	TGTGCCAGCAGCCAAGATCGGGGAGATGAAGCTTTCTTT	CASSQDRGDEAFF
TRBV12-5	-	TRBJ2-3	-	TGTGCTAGTGGCCCCGTCACAGATACGCAGTATTTT	CASGPVTDTQYF
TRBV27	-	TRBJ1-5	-	TGTGCCAGCAGTTTATCGGGAACAGGGACGAGGCCCCAGCATTTT	CASSLSGTGTRPQHF
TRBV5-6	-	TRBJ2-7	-	TGTGCCACCCGGAGGGGACGAGACGAGCAGTACTTC	CATRRGRDEQYF
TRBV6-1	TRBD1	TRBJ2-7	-	TGTGCCAGCAGTTGGGACAGGGATGGGTACGAGCAGTACTTC	CASSWDRDGYEQYF
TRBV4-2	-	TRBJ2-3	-	TGTGCCAGCAGCTACGCACCTTGGGCAGGGTTATCCACAGATACGCAGTATTTT	CASSYAPWAGLSTDTQYF
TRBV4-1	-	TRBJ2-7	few	TGCGCCAGCAGCCAAGGACCGCACTCCTCCTACGAGCAGTACTTC	CASSQGPHSSYEQYF
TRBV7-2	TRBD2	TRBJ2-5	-	TGTGCCAGCAGCTTCACCCACCAGAGCGGGGTGACCCAGTACTTC	CASSFTHQSGVTQYF
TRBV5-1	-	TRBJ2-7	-	TGCGCCAGCAGCTTCCGAACAGGTCCCAACGAGCAGTACTTC	CASSFRTGPNEQYF
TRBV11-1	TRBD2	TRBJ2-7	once	TGTGCCAGCAGCTTAGACCCCAGCGGGGGAACGGCTAGGCAGTACTTC	CASSLDPSGGTARQYF
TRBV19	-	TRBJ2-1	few	TGTGCCAGTAGTATAGTAGTGCGGGGCAATGAGCAGTTCTTC	CASSIVVRGNEQFF
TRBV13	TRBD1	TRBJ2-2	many	TGTGCCAGCAGCGAGGACAGGGGGCGGTCCGTAACTCCTATCTCCACCGGGGAGCTGTTTTTT	CASSEDRGRSVTPISTGELFF
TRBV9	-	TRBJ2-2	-	TGTGCCAGCAGCGTGGGAGTGAACACCGGGGAGCTGTTTTTT	CASSVGVNTGELFF